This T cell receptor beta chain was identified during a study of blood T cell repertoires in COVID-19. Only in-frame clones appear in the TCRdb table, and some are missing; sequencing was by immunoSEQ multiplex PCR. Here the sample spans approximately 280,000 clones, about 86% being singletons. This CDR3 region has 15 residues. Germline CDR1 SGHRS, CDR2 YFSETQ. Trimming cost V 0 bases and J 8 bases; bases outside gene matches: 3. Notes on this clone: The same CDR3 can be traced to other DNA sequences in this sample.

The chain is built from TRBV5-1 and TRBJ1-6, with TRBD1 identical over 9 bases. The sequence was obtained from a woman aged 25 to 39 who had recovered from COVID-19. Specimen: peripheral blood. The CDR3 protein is CASSLAGQGYSPLHF. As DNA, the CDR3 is TGCGCCAGCAGCTTGGCGGGACAGGGTTATTCACCCCTCCACTTT.